One T cell receptor beta chain is described in this entry. Measured with immunoSEQ multiplex PCR; TCRdb has only the in-frame clones, and not every one. The repertoire holds around 140,000 clones, with about 87% as singletons. The data derive from a study of blood T cell repertoires in COVID-19. Sequences were obtained from peripheral blood. This sequence was found in a human donor in a cohort sampled during active COVID-19.

CDR3 nucleotides: TGTGCCAGCAGCTTAAAGACAGGGGGTCCATGGGGCTACACCTTC. It specifies CASSLKTGGPWGYTF. This chain connects TRBV7-9 to TRBJ1-2; 9 bases align to TRBD1. The CDR3 runs 15 residues. After removal of 2 bases from V and 8 bases from J, the junction contained 9 bases not matched to a gene. Germline CDR1 reads SEHNR; CDR2 reads FQNEAQ (reference sequence). Together with reference TRBV7-9 and TRBJ1-2, the CDR3 gives the full variable domain: DTGVSQNPRHKITKRGQNVTFRCDPISEHNRLYWYRQTLGQGPEFLTYFQNEAQLEKSRLLSDRFSAERPKGSFSTLEIQRTEQGDSAMYLCASSLKTGGPWGYTFGSGTRLTVV.